This T cell receptor (beta chain) stems from a study of type 1 and type 2 diabetes patients. Study summary: The cohort mixed type 1 diabetes, type 2 diabetes and nondiabetic donors. Sequencing for the whole study yielded more than 15 million paired-end reads.

This clonotype appeared a few times. The antigen is not known. Genomic DNA was the PCR template. Multiplex PCR with 30 forward and 13 reverse primers amplified the TCR beta CDR3. TCRdb itself ran the multiplex PCR reads through MiXCR, one entry per CDR3 protein. The sample records fewer than 350,000 distinct CDR3 sequences, 47% being singletons. Anyone with other autoimmune disease or infection in the prior four weeks was excluded. V dropped 8 bases and J dropped 0 bases, with 11 bases sitting between them. Germline loops: CDR1 SGHTA, CDR2 FQGNSA. CDR3 length: 15 residues. Points from the study as a whole: Type 2 diabetes and control V and J usage correlated highly, around 0.97.

The sequencing sample was made of peripheral blood mononuclear cells (PBMCs). This sequence was found in a man between 18 and 29 years old with type 2 diabetes. This sequence joins TRBV7-2 and TRBJ2-6, with D possibly TRBD1 on 5 matching bases. CDR3 in amino acids: CASDSRSSGANVLTF. CDR3 coding DNA: TGTGCCAGCGACAGCCGGAGCTCTGGGGCCAACGTCCTGACTTTC. The whole variable domain, remainder taken from reference TRBV7-2 and TRBJ2-6, is GAGVSQSPSNKVTEKGKDVELRCDPISGHTALYWYRQSLGQGLEFLIYFQGNSAPDKSGLPSDRFSAERTGGSVSTLTIQRTQQEDSAVYLCASDSRSSGANVLTFGAGSRLTVL.